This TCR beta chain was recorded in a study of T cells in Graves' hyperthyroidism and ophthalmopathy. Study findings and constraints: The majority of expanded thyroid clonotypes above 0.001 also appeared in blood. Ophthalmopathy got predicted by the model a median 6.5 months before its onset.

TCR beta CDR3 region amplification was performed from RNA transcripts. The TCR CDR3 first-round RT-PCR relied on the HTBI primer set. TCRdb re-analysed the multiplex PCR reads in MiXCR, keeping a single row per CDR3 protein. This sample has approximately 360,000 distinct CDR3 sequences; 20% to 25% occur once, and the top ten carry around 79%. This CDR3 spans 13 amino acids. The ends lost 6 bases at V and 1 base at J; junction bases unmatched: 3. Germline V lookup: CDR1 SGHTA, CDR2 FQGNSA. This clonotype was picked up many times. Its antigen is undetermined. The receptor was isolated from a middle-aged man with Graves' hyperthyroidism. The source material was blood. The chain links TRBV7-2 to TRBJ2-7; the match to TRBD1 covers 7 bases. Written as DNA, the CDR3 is TGTGCCAGCAGTGGACAGGTTTCCTACGAGCAGTACTTC. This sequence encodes CASSGQVSYEQYF.